A selection of T cell receptor beta chains follows, all from one sample in a study of CD8 T cells in Susac syndrome. A single record per CDR3 protein comes from TCRdb applying MiXCR to the immunoSEQ multiplex PCR reads. The data show roughly 140,000 distinct CDR3 sequences, almost 96% seen once. What was sequenced was CD4+ T cells from PBMCs. The receptors derive from a human donor with Susac syndrome. Each CDR3 is given with its conserved first and last residue. The D gene is left open where the match is weak. Clone size appears in some rows only: once, few, many, or a class for an expanded clone.

>TRBJ2-2|-|-|TRBV2
CASKSPTNTGELFF
TGTGCCAGCAAAAGCCCTACGAACACCGGGGAGCTGTTTTTT
>TRBJ2-7|-|-|TRBV11-2
CASSLVSSNEQYF
TGTGCCAGCAGCTTAGTTTCCTCAAACGAGCAGTACTTC
>TRBJ1-2|-|TRBD1|TRBV12-3/TRBV12-4
CASSSRDRALSGGYTF
TGTGCCAGCAGCTCCCGGGACAGGGCTCTTAGTGGGGGCTACACCTTC
>TRBJ2-3|-|TRBD1|TRBV12-3/TRBV12-4
CASSLGGTGIVLTQYF
TGTGCCAGCAGTTTAGGAGGGACAGGTATCGTCCTTACGCAGTATTTT
>TRBJ2-7|-|TRBD1|TRBV29-1
CAGTGDTYEQYF
TGCGCAGGGACAGGTGATACTTACGAGCAGTACTTC
>TRBJ2-7|-|TRBD2|TRBV5-4
CASSSGTSGIYEQYF
TGTGCCAGCAGCTCCGGGACTAGCGGGATATACGAGCAGTACTTC
>TRBJ2-3|-|TRBD1|TRBV7-9
CASSWDRGDSTDTQYF
TGTGCCAGCAGCTGGGACAGGGGGGATAGCACAGATACGCAGTATTTT
>TRBJ2-5|-|-|TRBV6-5
CASSYDGRGAQYF
TGTGCCAGCAGTTACGACGGCCGTGGGGCCCAGTACTTC
>TRBJ2-1|once|TRBD2|TRBV20-1
CSAPTSGRVYEQFF
TGCAGTGCTCCGACTAGCGGGAGGGTATATGAGCAGTTCTTC
>TRBJ2-1|-|-|TRBV6-5
CASRRDRLEQFF
TGTGCCAGCAGACGTGACAGGCTTGAGCAGTTCTTC
>TRBJ2-5|-|-|TRBV7-2
CASSSSQQETQYF
TGTGCCAGCAGCTCCTCCCAACAAGAGACCCAGTACTTC
>TRBJ2-3|-|-|TRBV1
CTSSQPAGLDTQYF
TGCACCAGCAGCCAACCAGCGGGATTAGATACGCAGTATTTT
>TRBJ2-7|-|TRBD1|TRBV2
CASTPTGVGQYF
TGTGCCAGCACCCCCACAGGGGTTGGGCAGTACTTC
>TRBJ2-2|-|TRBD1|TRBV7-9
CASNPTPDRGTGELFF
TGTGCCAGCAACCCCACCCCAGACAGGGGCACCGGGGAGCTGTTTTTT
>TRBJ2-7|-|TRBD1|TRBV20-1
CSVGVLGQGNEQYF
TGCAGTGTAGGGGTCCTGGGACAGGGGAACGAGCAGTACTTC
>TRBJ1-5|-|-|TRBV6-2/TRBV6-3
CASSWGRNQPQHF
TGTGCCAGCAGTTGGGGCAGAAATCAGCCCCAGCATTTT
>TRBJ1-5|-|-|TRBV6-5
CASSPGRLRNQPQHF
TGTGCCAGCAGTCCCGGTAGGTTGAGGAATCAGCCCCAGCATTTT
>TRBJ1-5|-|-|TRBV28
CATLQRNNQPQHF
TGTGCCACCCTTCAGCGGAACAATCAGCCCCAGCATTTT
>TRBJ2-3|-|-|TRBV6-1
CASSEYVVGGNFFTDTQYF
TGTGCCAGCAGTGAATATGTTGTAGGGGGGAATTTTTTCACAGATACGCAGTATTTT
>TRBJ1-1|-|-|TRBV7-9
CGGAANSNTEAFF
TGTGGAGGGGCAGCAAATTCGAACACTGAAGCTTTCTTT
>TRBJ1-5|-|-|TRBV20-1
CSVRARGMGQPQHF
TGCAGTGTCAGAGCTAGGGGAATGGGTCAGCCCCAGCATTTT
>TRBJ1-2|-|-|TRBV11-2
CASSPEDYGYTF
TGTGCCAGCAGCCCCGAGGACTATGGCTACACCTTC
>TRBJ2-7|-|TRBD2|TRBV20-1
CSARSVAGDYEQYF
TGCAGTGCTAGGTCGGTGGCGGGAGACTACGAGCAGTACTTC
>TRBJ2-1|-|-|TRBV14
CASSPRRNEQFF
TGTGCCAGCAGCCCCAGGAGGAATGAGCAGTTCTTC
>TRBJ1-2|-|-|TRBV12-3/TRBV12-4
CASSGGQLPNYGYTF
TGTGCCAGCAGCGGCGGACAGCTCCCCAACTATGGCTACACCTTC
>TRBJ2-1|-|-|TRBV20-1
CSAPRAGRGNEQFF
TGCAGTGCCCCACGGGCGGGACGTGGCAATGAGCAGTTCTTC
>TRBJ1-4|once|TRBD1|TRBV7-9
CASSLAGGFEKLFF
TGTGCCAGCAGCTTAGCAGGGGGCTTTGAAAAACTGTTTTTT
>TRBJ1-2|-|-|TRBV9
CASSVAPSSAGAYGYTF
TGTGCCAGCAGCGTAGCTCCCTCCTCCGCAGGGGCGTATGGCTACACCTTC
>TRBJ1-6|-|-|TRBV9
CASSYESYNSPLHF
TGTGCCAGCAGTTATGAATCCTATAATTCACCCCTCCACTTT
>TRBJ2-1|-|-|TRBV24-1
CATSDSTGLDNEQFF
TGTGCCACCAGTGATAGTACAGGGTTGGATAATGAGCAGTTCTTC
>TRBJ1-4|-|TRBD1|TRBV10-3
CATRTGPDEKLFF
TGTGCCACCCGGACAGGGCCGGATGAAAAACTGTTTTTT
>TRBJ1-2|-|TRBD1|TRBV5-4
CASTRQGNYGYTF
TGTGCCAGCACCCGACAGGGAAACTATGGCTACACCTTC
>TRBJ2-2|-|TRBD2|TRBV11-2
CASRGGNTGELFF
TGTGCCAGCCGGGGGGGGAACACCGGGGAGCTGTTTTTT
>TRBJ1-5|-|TRBD1|TRBV18
CASSPRRNSGTADQPQHF
TGTGCCAGCTCACCCAGGCGGAACTCCGGGACAGCCGATCAGCCCCAGCATTTT
>TRBJ1-5|-|-|TRBV19
CASSTADRFNQPQHF
TGTGCCAGTAGTACAGCGGACCGGTTCAATCAGCCCCAGCATTTT
>TRBJ1-1|-|TRBD1|TRBV23-1
CASVGQGNTEAFF
TGCGCCAGCGTCGGACAGGGTAACACTGAAGCTTTCTTT
>TRBJ2-1|-|-|TRBV24-1
CATSVGTGNNEQFF
TGTGCCACCAGTGTTGGGACGGGTAACAATGAGCAGTTCTTC